This T cell receptor (beta chain) was captured in a study of CD8 T cells in Susac syndrome. V lost 7 bases and J lost 2; bases outside the gene matches: 4. The CDR3 contains 12 residues. Germline-derived CDR1 and CDR2 are SQVTM and ANQGSEA. RNA was extracted with the RNeasy kit, and a quantity of about 0.5 to 1 ug was reverse transcribed using random hexamers. TCRdb redid the calling of the immunoSEQ multiplex PCR reads with MiXCR, one entry per CDR3 protein. The repertoire holds roughly 100,000 distinct CDR3 sequences, 95% to 96% seen once, with 0.62% in the top ten. Source material: CD8+ T cells from PBMCs. The chain couples TRBV29-1 to TRBJ2-5; 7 bases align to TRBD2. This receptor was identified in a human donor with Susac syndrome. CDR3 sequence: CSAGRIQETQYF. DNA of the CDR3: TGCAGCGCCGGGAGGATTCAAGAGACCCAGTACTTC.